The clone carrying this T cell receptor (beta chain) was observed many times. Its antigen is not known. The data are from a study of response to subunit inactivated influenza vaccine. The study, taken as a whole, reports: The authors proposed limited new T cell recruitment per seasonal influenza vaccination.

The CDR3 totals 13 residues. The V gene's germline CDR1 is DFQATT and CDR2 SNEGSKA (reference sequence). V was cut by 3 bases and J by 0 bases, with 9 bases left in between. TCRdb processed the RT-PCR reads anew with MiXCR; each CDR3 protein has one entry. The sample includes roughly 500,000 distinct CDR3 sequences, 16% of them seen just once. The TCR was taken from a man in his fifties or sixties who received an inactivated influenza vaccine. V usage is TRBV20-1 and J usage is TRBJ2-7, with D possibly called TRBD1 or TRBD2 (5 bases each). The sequencing here drew on CD4+ T cells sorted from PBMCs, taken roughly 24 months after vaccination. CDR3: CSASPGTSYEQYF. In DNA form, the CDR3 reads TGCAGTGCTAGTCCCGGGACCTCCTACGAGCAGTACTTC.